What follows describes a single T cell receptor (beta chain). Per the original methods: The authors estimated nucleated cell counts from reference gene primer amplification. Clones were sequenced by immunoSEQ multiplex PCR, and TCRdb holds only the in-frame ones, with some missing. From that table come the V and J calls and clone size; the DNA was used to work out D and trimming. The top ten clones hold 6.5% to 9.5% of a sample with about 61,000 clones, 91% of them seen once. The germline CDR1 and CDR2 sequences are MDHEN and SYDVKM. Between the trimmed V and J ends, which lost 3 bases and 1 base, there was a span of 16 bases. This CDR3 contains 16 residues. This record belongs to a study of blood T cell repertoires in COVID-19. Study details: The analysed material was cDNA or gDNA that came from T cells, B-cell-depleted T cells, or PBMCs.

This rearrangement joins TRBV28 to TRBJ2-7; weak D call: TRBD2 (6 bases). The sequenced sample consisted of peripheral blood. This TCR came from a human donor in a cohort sampled during active COVID-19. CDR3 residues: CASSLGVSGPSYEQYF. CDR3 DNA sequence: TGTGCCAGCAGTTTGGGAGTTAGCGGCCCTTCCTACGAGCAGTACTTC.